The rows below give T cell receptor beta chains drawn from one sample of a study of cytomegalovirus exposure and HLA in healthy donors. TCRdb keeps only in-frame clones here, not all; method: immunoSEQ multiplex PCR. The sample holds about 55,000 clones. Sequencing used PBMCs. The receptor set was obtained from a man in his fifties or sixties in good health and CMV-seropositive. The CDR3 runs from the conserved cysteine through the conserved F or W. Fields, in order: J gene, V gene, CDR3 protein.

TRBJ2-1	TRBV28	CASSFYGSASSYNEQFF
TRBJ1-4	TRBV2	CASRQGNEKLFF
TRBJ2-2	TRBV9	CASSVRGISLTGELFF
TRBJ2-7	TRBV6-5	CASTKGGAYEQYF
TRBJ1-1	TRBV14	CASVGGGEAFF
TRBJ2-7	TRBV18	CASSPGTGSGYEQYF
TRBJ2-2	TRBV10-2	CASNLAGGSGELFF
TRBJ1-1	TRBV6-4	CASSEGTGHGEAFF
TRBJ1-5	TRBV27	CASSLEQGNNQPQHF
TRBJ2-7	TRBV4-1	CASSPGTGVGAYEQYF
TRBJ1-5	TRBV30	CAWEQGGDHQPQHF
TRBJ2-7	TRBV13	CASQIRDRSLQYF
TRBJ2-1	TRBV19	CASSMGDVGEQFF
TRBJ2-6	TRBV4-3	CASSQGLAGVGGANVLTF
TRBJ1-1	TRBV6-6	CASSYDRGVGTFF
TRBJ1-1	TRBV6-1	CASSEAHGTEAFF
TRBJ2-1	TRBV2	CASSPTYNEQFF
TRBJ1-6	TRBV6-6	CASSYRQGDSPLHF
TRBJ2-5	TRBV2	CASSRKSGGQTQYF
TRBJ2-1	TRBV4-2	CASSQPLAEGYNEQFF
TRBJ2-7	TRBV5-3	CARSSPRRQGVYEQYF
TRBJ2-1	TRBV7-2	CASSPSAGSSYNEQFF
TRBJ1-1	TRBV6-5	CASSFLGVGQGIEAFF